This T cell receptor (beta chain) was observed in a study of T cell changes during pregnancy in multiple sclerosis. The CDR3 covers 13 residues. J lost 8 bases, V lost 2 bases, and 5 bases had no gene match. The germline V gene has CDR1 MNHEY and CDR2 SMNVEV (reference sequence). Libraries were prepared by immunoSEQ multiplex PCR; TCRdb keeps only in-frame clonotypes and omits some of them. The table lists just under 95,000 clones, 85% to 95% of them singletons, with more than 2.5% in the top ten. The rearrangement joins TRBV27 to TRBJ1-2; 7 nucleotides align to TRBD1. This TCR was recovered from a female donor with multiple sclerosis, enrolled in a pregnancy study. The sequenced sample was peripheral blood, obtained in the first trimester of pregnancy. In DNA form, the CDR3 reads TGTGCCAGCAGTTTAGAGGGGGCTCGGGGCTACACCTTC. It encodes CASSLEGARGYTF.